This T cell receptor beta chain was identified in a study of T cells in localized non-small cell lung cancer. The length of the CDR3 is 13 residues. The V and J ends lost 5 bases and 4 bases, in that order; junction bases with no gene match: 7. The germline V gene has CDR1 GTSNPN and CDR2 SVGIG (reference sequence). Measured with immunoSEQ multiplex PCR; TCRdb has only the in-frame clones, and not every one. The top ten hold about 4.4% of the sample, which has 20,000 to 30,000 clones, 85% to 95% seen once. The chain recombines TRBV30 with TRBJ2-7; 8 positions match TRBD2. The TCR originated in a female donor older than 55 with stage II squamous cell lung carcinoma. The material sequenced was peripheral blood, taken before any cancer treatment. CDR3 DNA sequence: TGTGCCTGGGGAGCGGGAGTCTTGTACGAGCAGTACTTC. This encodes CAWGAGVLYEQYF.